This entry lists 21 T cell receptor beta chains sequenced from one sample in a study of relationships among human T cell subsets. The T cell receptor alpha and beta CDR3 regions were amplified from mRNA by semiquantitative ARM-PCR. In ARM-PCR, communal superprimers followed tagged nested gene-specific primers for exponential amplification. TCRdb used MiXCR to reprocess the multiplex PCR reads, holding one entry per CDR3 protein. This table holds about 5,000 distinct CDR3 sequences, 65% found once. After negative selection with anti-CD4 multisort beads, CD8+ T cells were positively selected with anti-CD8 beads. The source material was CD8+ T cells sorted from blood. The source is a man aged 40-55 years in good health.

This chain joins TRBV7-9 and TRBJ2-5; no reliable D call. The CDR3 has 14 residues. CDR1 is SEHNR, CDR2 FQNEAQ, per germline (reference sequence). V was pared by 6 bases and J by 2 bases, with 13 bases between. The CDR3 region has the DNA TGTGCCAGCAGTGCCCCGTACGGGCAAGAGACCCAGTACTTC. Protein product: CASSAPYGQETQYF.

This clonotype was counted between two and nine times. The gene calls are TRBV11-2 and TRBJ2-2; 8 nucleotides match TRBD2. The CDR3 has 17 residues. Germline V lookup: CDR1 SGHAT, CDR2 FQNNGV. V dropped 4 bases and J dropped 0; count of bases not matched to a gene: 7. CDR3 amino acids: CASSSGGERANTGELFF. DNA for the CDR3: TGTGCCAGCAGCTCGGGGGGGGAGAGGGCGAACACCGGGGAGCTGTTTTTT. The full variable domain, completed using reference TRBV11-2 and TRBJ2-2, is EAGVAQSPRYKIIEKRQSVAFWCNPISGHATLYWYQQILGQGPKLLIQFQNNGVVDDSQLPKDRFSAERLKGVDSTLKIQPAKLEDSAVYLCASSSGGERANTGELFFGEGSRLTVL.

The chain is built from TRBV28 and TRBJ1-6; TRBD1 matches at 7 bases. The trim removed 3 bases at V and 9 bases at J, leaving 2 bases unmatched. The germline gives CDR1 MDHEN, CDR2 SYDVKM. CDR3 length equals 13 residues. CDR3 loop: CASSFDRASPLHF. CDR3 nucleotides: TGTGCCAGCAGTTTTGACAGGGCTTCACCCCTCCACTTT.

This clonotype was observed a single time. The CDR3 spells CASSLGDRNTEAFF. CDR3 DNA: TGTGCCAGCAGTTTAGGTGACAGGAACACTGAAGCTTTCTTT. The V and J genes are TRBV28 and TRBJ1-1; tentatively, D is TRBD1 (5 bases). This CDR3 spans 14 amino acids. Germline V lookup: CDR1 MDHEN, CDR2 SYDVKM. V dropped 2 bases and J dropped 1 base, with 8 bases sitting between them.

The chain has TRBV30 and TRBJ1-5; 7 nucleotides align to TRBD1. Germline V CDR1 and CDR2: GTSNPN, SVGIG (reference sequence). This CDR3 is built from 16 residues. With V trimmed by 0 bases and J by 1 base, 6 bases remained unmatched. CDR3 residues: CAWSVAWDRSNQPQHF. In DNA form, the CDR3 reads TGTGCCTGGAGTGTGGCCTGGGACAGAAGCAATCAGCCCCAGCATTTT.

The chain carries TRBV27 and TRBJ2-3; 7 bases agree with TRBD1. CDR3 length: 14 amino acids. Trimming took 5 bases from V and 5 from J; bases not matched to a gene: 7. Germline V gene data show CDR1 as MNHEY and CDR2 as SMNVEV (reference sequence). As DNA, the CDR3 is TGTGCCAGCAGTGCCCGGGACAGAAAAGATACGCAGTATTTT. Residues: CASSARDRKDTQYF.

The rearrangement uses TRBV13 and TRBJ1-1; TRBD1 agrees at 8 bases. CDR3 size: 13 residues. Germline V lookup: CDR1 PRHDT, CDR2 FYEKMQ (reference sequence). Germline trimming cut 5 bases from V and 1 base from J; bases unmatched to any gene: 0. The CDR3 reads CASSTGGNTEAFF. CDR3 bases: TGTGCCAGCAGCACAGGGGGGAACACTGAAGCTTTCTTT.

This chain joins TRBV24-1 and TRBJ1-5; 7 positions match TRBD1. Trimming cost V 5 bases and J 1 base; bases outside gene matches: 4. Germline V CDR1 and CDR2: KGHDR, SFDVKD. The CDR3 runs 15 residues. CDR3 amino acids: CATSVGGSSNQPQHF. The CDR3 DNA sequence: TGTGCCACCAGTGTAGGGGGCTCGAGCAATCAGCCCCAGCATTTT.

This clonotype was detected a few times. The rearrangement links TRBV19 to TRBJ2-5; D may be TRBD2 (5 bases). Germline CDR1 LNHDA, CDR2 SQIVND (reference sequence). The CDR3 consists of 14 residues. V lost 10 bases, J lost 2 bases, and 17 bases lay in between. CDR3 sequence: CATRPGELQETQYF. CDR3 nucleotides: TGTGCCACGCGACCTGGGGAGTTACAAGAGACCCAGTACTTC.

This chain uses TRBV27 with TRBJ2-1; D is possibly TRBD2 (6 bases). The germline V gene encodes CDR1 MNHEY and CDR2 SMNVEV (reference sequence). The CDR3 is 15 residues long. Trimming took off 4 bases at V and 7 bases at J, with 17 bases between the two ends. The CDR3 is CASSSGLHWRNEQFF. CDR3 nucleotide sequence: TGTGCCAGCAGTTCGGGACTTCACTGGCGGAATGAGCAGTTCTTC.

The CDR3 sequence: CSGIRDPGQEQFF. CDR3 in DNA: TGCAGTGGGATTCGGGACCCCGGACAGGAGCAGTTCTTC. The chain links TRBV20-1 to TRBJ2-1, with a weak D call TRBD1 (6 bases). Trimming cost V 7 bases and J 10 bases, with 20 bases left between them. CDR1 and CDR2 from the germline V gene are DFQATT and SNEGSKA (reference sequence). This CDR3 is built from 13 residues.

This clonotype was found once. The CDR3 region has the DNA TGTGCCAGCGGGGAGGGGATGCCCTACGAGCAGTACTTC. It yields the protein CASGEGMPYEQYF. The J gene is TRBJ2-7, the V gene TRBV6-1; 7 bases agree with TRBD2. Per the germline V gene, CDR1 is MNHNS and CDR2 is SASEGT. The CDR3 is 13 amino acids. Unmatched junction bases numbered 6, after V lost 8 bases and J lost 2 bases.

This clonotype was observed a handful of times. CDR3 protein: CASTPAGSGRRTDTQYF. The CDR3 DNA sequence: TGTGCCAGCACCCCTGCGGGCAGCGGGAGGCGCACAGATACGCAGTATTTT. This chain connects TRBV28 to TRBJ2-3; 9 bases agree with TRBD2. This CDR3 is 17 amino acids long. V trimming: 7 bases; J trimming: 1 base; junction bases outside the gene matches: 12. The germline gives CDR1 MDHEN, CDR2 SYDVKM.

This clonotype was counted a few times. V is TRBV7-9 and J is TRBJ2-3; D not resolved. V was trimmed by 0 bases and J by 2 bases, leaving 15 bases between them. This CDR3 has 17 amino acids. In germline, CDR1 is SEHNR, CDR2 FQNEAQ (reference sequence). CDR3 DNA: TGTGCCAGCAGCTTAGCTCCAACACTTGCTCTCACAGATACGCAGTATTTT. Amino acids: CASSLAPTLALTDTQYF.

About this clonotype: The conserved phenylalanine or tryptophan is not found at the CDR3 terminus, so this likely reflects a read error. This chain connects TRBV7-9 to TRBJ2-3, with 7 bases fitting TRBD1. The junction had 4 bases not matched to a gene; V was cut back by 5 bases and J by 2 bases. Per the germline V gene, CDR1 is SEHNR and CDR2 is FQNEAQ (reference sequence). CDR3 length equals 14 residues. The CDR3 DNA sequence: TGTGCCAGCAGCCCCGGACAGGACACAGATACGCAGTATTCT. Translating it yields CASSPGQDTDTQYS.

The table lists this clonotype with a few counts. The chain recombines TRBV6-6 with TRBJ2-3; TRBD1 might be the D (5 bases). The CDR3 sequence is 14 residues long. Deletions cut 2 bases from V and 3 bases from J, with 9 bases between. Germline CDR1 MNHNY, CDR2 SVGAGI (reference sequence). The CDR3 reads CASSYRGRTDTQYF. CDR3 in DNA: TGTGCCAGCAGTTACAGGGGAAGGACAGATACGCAGTATTTT.

This rearrangement joins TRBV11-2 to TRBJ2-3; 11 bases map to TRBD1. Losses at the gene ends were 1 base for V and 5 bases for J; bases not matched to a gene: 8. The germline V gene has CDR1 SGHAT and CDR2 FQNNGV. The CDR3 is made up of 17 amino acids. DNA of the CDR3: TGTGCCAGCAGCTTAGCTACCCGGACAGGGGGCTTAGATACGCAGTATTTT. It specifies CASSLATRTGGLDTQYF.

The chain is built from TRBV2 and TRBJ2-7; D is uncertain. Germline CDR1 and CDR2: SNHLY and FYNNEI. The CDR3 runs 13 residues. V shed 5 bases and J shed 2 bases, with 10 bases lying between them. This chain's CDR3 is CASSSPEAYEQYF. CDR3 in DNA: TGTGCCAGCAGTTCCCCTGAAGCCTACGAGCAGTACTTC.

This sequence joins TRBV11-2 and TRBJ1-2; no clear D gene. This CDR3 contains 13 residues. Germline assignment: CDR1 SGHAT and CDR2 FQNNGV. The germline V and J ends were trimmed by 1 base and 7 bases, with 10 bases remaining between them. CDR3 region: CASSLGAMGGYTF. The CDR3, as DNA: TGTGCCAGCAGCTTAGGTGCCATGGGTGGCTACACCTTC.

The chain recombines TRBV20-1 with TRBJ1-5; D is ambiguous. Germline V lookup: CDR1 DFQATT, CDR2 SNEGSKA (reference sequence). This CDR3 is 15 amino acids long. Trimming left V 1 base short and J 9 bases short, with 19 bases between. The CDR3 DNA is TGCAGTGCTAGAGGCCAGCTTAATCGAGCTATGCCCCAGCATTTT. It translates to CSARGQLNRAMPQHF.

CDR3 DNA: TGCGCCAGCAGGGGGACAGAAAACATTCAGTACTTC. Amino acid sequence: CASRGTENIQYF. The rearrangement joins TRBV10-2 to TRBJ2-4; 7 bases are a match to TRBD1. With 6 bases clipped from V and 5 bases from J, the junction kept 1 base outside the gene matches. The CDR3 consists of 12 residues. Per germline, CDR1 WSHSY and CDR2 SAAADI.